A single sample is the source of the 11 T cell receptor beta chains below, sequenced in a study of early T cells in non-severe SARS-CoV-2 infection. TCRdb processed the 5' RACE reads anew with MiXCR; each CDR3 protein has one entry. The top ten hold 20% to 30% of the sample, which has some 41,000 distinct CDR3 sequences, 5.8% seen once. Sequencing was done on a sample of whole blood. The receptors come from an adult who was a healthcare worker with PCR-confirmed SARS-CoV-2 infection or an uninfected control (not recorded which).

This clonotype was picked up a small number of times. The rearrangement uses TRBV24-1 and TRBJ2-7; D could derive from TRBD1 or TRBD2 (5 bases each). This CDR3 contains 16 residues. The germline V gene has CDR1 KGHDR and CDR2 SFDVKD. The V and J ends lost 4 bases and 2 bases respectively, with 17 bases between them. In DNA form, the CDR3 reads TGTGCCACCAGTGAGTCAGGGACGTCCGCAACCTACGAGCAGTACTTC. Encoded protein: CATSESGTSATYEQYF.

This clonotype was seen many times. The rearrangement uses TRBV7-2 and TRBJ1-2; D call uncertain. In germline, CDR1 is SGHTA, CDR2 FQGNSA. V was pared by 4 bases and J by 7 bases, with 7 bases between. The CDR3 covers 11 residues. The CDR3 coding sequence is TGTGCCAGCAGCTACCAGATTGGCTACACCTTC. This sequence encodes CASSYQIGYTF.

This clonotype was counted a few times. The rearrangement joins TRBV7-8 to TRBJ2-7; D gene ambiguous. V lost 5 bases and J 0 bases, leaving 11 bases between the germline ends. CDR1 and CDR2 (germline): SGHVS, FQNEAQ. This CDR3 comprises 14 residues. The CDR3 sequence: CASSLYGLSYEQYF. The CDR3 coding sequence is TGTGCCAGCAGCCTTTACGGTCTCTCCTACGAGCAGTACTTC.

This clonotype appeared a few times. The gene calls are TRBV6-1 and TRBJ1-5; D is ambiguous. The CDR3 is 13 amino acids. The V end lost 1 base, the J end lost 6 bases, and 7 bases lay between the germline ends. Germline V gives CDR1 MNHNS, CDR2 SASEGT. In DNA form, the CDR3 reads TGTGCCAGCAGTGAAGTGGAGGGTCAGCCCCAGCATTTT. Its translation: CASSEVEGQPQHF.

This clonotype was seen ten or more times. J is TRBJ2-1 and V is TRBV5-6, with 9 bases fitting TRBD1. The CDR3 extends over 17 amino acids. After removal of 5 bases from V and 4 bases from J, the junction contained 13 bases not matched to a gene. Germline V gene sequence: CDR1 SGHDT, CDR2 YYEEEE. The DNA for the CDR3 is TGTGCCAGCAGTCTCTACACGGGACAGGGATCGTACAATGAGCAGTTCTTC. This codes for CASSLYTGQGSYNEQFF. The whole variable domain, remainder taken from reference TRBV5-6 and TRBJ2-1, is DAGVTQSPTHLIKTRGQQVTLRCSPKSGHDTVSWYQQALGQGPQFIFQYYEEEERQRGNFPDRFSGHQFPNYSSELNVNALLLGDSALYLCASSLYTGQGSYNEQFFGPGTRLTVL.

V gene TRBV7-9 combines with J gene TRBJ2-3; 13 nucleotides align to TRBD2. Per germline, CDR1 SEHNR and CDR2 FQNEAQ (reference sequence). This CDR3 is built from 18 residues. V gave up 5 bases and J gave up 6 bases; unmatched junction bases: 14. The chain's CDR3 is CASSPVLRTSGRLDTQYF. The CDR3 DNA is TGTGCCAGCAGCCCGGTCCTCCGGACTAGCGGGAGATTGGATACGCAGTATTTT.

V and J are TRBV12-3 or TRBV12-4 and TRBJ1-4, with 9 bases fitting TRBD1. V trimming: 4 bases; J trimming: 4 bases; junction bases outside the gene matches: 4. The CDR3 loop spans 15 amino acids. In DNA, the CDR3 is TGTGCCAGCAGTTCACAGGGGGCCGGTAATGAAAAACTGTTTTTT. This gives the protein CASSSQGAGNEKLFF.

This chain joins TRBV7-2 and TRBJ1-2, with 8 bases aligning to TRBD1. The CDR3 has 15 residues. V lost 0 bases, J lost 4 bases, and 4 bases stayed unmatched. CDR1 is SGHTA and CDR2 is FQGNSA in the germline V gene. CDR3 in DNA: TGTGCCAGCAGCTTAGCGGGACAGGTTACCTATGGCTACACCTTC. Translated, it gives CASSLAGQVTYGYTF.

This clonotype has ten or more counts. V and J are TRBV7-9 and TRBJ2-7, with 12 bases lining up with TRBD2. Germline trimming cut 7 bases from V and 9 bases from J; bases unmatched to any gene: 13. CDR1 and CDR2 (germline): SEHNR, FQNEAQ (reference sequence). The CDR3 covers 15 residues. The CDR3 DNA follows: TGTGCCAGCACCCTGACTAGCGGGAGCCCAACGGGGCAGTACTTC. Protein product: CASTLTSGSPTGQYF.

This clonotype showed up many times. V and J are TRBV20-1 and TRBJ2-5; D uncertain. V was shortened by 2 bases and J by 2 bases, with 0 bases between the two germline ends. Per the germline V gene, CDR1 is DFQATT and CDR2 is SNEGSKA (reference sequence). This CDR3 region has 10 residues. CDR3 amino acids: CSARQETQYF. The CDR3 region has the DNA TGCAGTGCTAGACAAGAGACCCAGTACTTC.

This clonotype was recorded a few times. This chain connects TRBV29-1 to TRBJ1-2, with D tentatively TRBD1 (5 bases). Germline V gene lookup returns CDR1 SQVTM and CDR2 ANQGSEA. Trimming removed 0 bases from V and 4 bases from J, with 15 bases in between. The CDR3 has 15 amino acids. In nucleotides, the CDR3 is TGCAGCGTTGAAGATTATGGGGGGTCTGGCTATGGCTACACCTTC. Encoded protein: CSVEDYGGSGYGYTF.